This T cell receptor (beta chain) emerged from a study of graft-versus-host responses after intestinal transplantation. Turning to the study itself: All recipients were given anti-thymocyte globulin induction, and tacrolimus and steroids were then administered for around three years. Study findings and constraints: GvH clones appeared in recipient marrow, some first in ileum or blood.

As to this clone: What it recognizes is unknown.

TCRdb keeps only in-frame clones here, not all; method: immunoSEQ multiplex PCR. Of fewer than 90,000 clones in the sample, approximately 94% are singletons; the top ten hold 0.15% to 0.2%. V was pared by 5 bases and J by 3 bases, with 10 bases between. The CDR3 totals 13 residues. From germline, CDR1 is MNHEY and CDR2 SVGAGI. The source of this sequence is a human donor who was the organ donor for an intestinal transplant. The rearrangement uses TRBV6-5 and TRBJ1-1; D unclear. This material consisted of unstimulated CD4+ T cells sorted from spleen or lymph node cells, taken before transplant. In nucleotides, the CDR3 is TGTGCCAGCAGTGAACGACGGGACACTGAAGCTTTCTTT. Its protein is CASSERRDTEAFF.